This T cell receptor (beta chain) was sequenced in a study of cytomegalovirus exposure and HLA in healthy donors. Study-wide results and limits: In a later analysis, HLA-associated TCR beta chains were more clonally expanded than equally common others. Among the most significant clusters, several appeared linked to common viral pathogens in a later analysis.

Amplification used 60 Vbeta primers and 13 Jbeta primers. How the authors handled the data: Per a later analysis, the number of unique TCR beta chains was about 80 million, of which 9 million to 14 million were shared. Data came from immunoSEQ multiplex PCR; TCRdb stores just in-frame clones and leaves some out. D and trimming were read from the DNA, whereas the V and J calls and clone size are those reported in that table. The sample comprises 100,000 or so clones, around three quarters of which are singletons, and over 4% rests with the top ten. As regards this clone: Its target is unknown.

Germline V gene data show CDR1 as SGHTA and CDR2 as FQGNSA. Trimming removed 5 bases from V and 8 bases from J, with 19 bases in between. The CDR3 covers 15 residues. The chain combines TRBV7-2 with TRBJ2-1; possibly TRBD2 for D (7 bases). The sequenced sample was PBMCs. The origin of this receptor is a female donor in good health and CMV-seropositive. For the CDR3, the DNA is TGTGCCAGCAGCGAACCCTGGGGGGGGCCGGATGAGCAGTTCTTC. This gives the protein CASSEPWGGPDEQFF. Complete variable domain (other parts from reference TRBV7-2 and TRBJ2-1): GAGVSQSPSNKVTEKGKDVELRCDPISGHTALYWYRQSLGQGLEFLIYFQGNSAPDKSGLPSDRFSAERTGGSVSTLTIQRTQQEDSAVYLCASSEPWGGPDEQFFGPGTRLTVL.